These 10 T cell receptor beta chains were sequenced from one sample in a study of brain T cells in children with intractable seizures (dated by TCRdb to the early 2020s). The meaning of the sample's time point label: blood from clinic visit 5 months post-surgery; TSC patient then seizure free. Library preparation was by the immunoSEQ multiplex PCR assay. Sourced from immuneACCESS, this table was stored by TCRdb with only in-frame sequences that have V and J called. A share of the clones is absent; for the studies checked, an unresolved V gene accounts for under half, and the remainder has no known explanation. The sample table lists about 350,000 clones, over 90% of them with a count of one. In total, the top ten clones hold roughly 5.8% of the sample. The specimen comprised peripheral blood, sampled 4 to 5 months after surgery. These receptors all come from a boy in the first two years of life with tuberous sclerosis and intractable seizures.

The V call is TRBV19, the J call TRBJ1-4; 8 positions agree with TRBD1. CDR1 and CDR2 (germline): LNHDA, SQIVND (reference sequence). V lost 4 bases and J lost 2; bases outside the gene matches: 15. The CDR3 extends over 19 amino acids. The CDR3 spells CASSTTIGQGRITNEKLFF. The CDR3 DNA reads as TGTGCCAGTAGTACAACCATCGGACAGGGAAGGATTACTAATGAAAAACTGTTTTTT.

The chain recombines TRBV20-1 with TRBJ2-3; the D is unclear. Trimming shortened V by 5 bases and J by 2 bases, and 5 bases separated the two germline ends. CDR1 is DFQATT, CDR2 SNEGSKA, per germline (reference sequence). This CDR3 has 11 amino acids. The CDR3 here is CSALHTDTQYF. The CDR3 coding sequence is TGCAGTGCTCTACACACAGATACGCAGTATTTT.

This sequence joins TRBV7-2 and TRBJ1-4; 7 bases align to TRBD1. The germline CDR1 and CDR2 sequences are SGHTA and FQGNSA. J was trimmed by 0 bases and V by 6 bases; bases with no gene match: 7. This CDR3 is 16 amino acids long. CDR3 sequence reads: CASSFTGDPTNEKLFF. The CDR3 nucleotides are TGTGCCAGCAGTTTTACAGGGGATCCAACTAATGAAAAACTGTTTTTT.

In this sample, this clone turned up once. The J gene is TRBJ2-1, the V gene TRBV19; D not certain. V was cut by 4 bases and J by 0 bases, with 7 bases left in between. This CDR3 contains 14 residues. Per the germline V gene, CDR1 is LNHDA and CDR2 is SQIVND (reference sequence). Written as DNA, the CDR3 is TGTGCCAGTAGTAGGGGTTCCTCCTACAATGAGCAGTTCTTC. It yields the protein CASSRGSSYNEQFF. The variable domain in full, with the rest retrieved from reference TRBV19 and TRBJ2-1, is DGGITQSPKYLFRKEGQNVTLSCEQNLNHDAMYWYRQDPGQGLRLIYYSQIVNDFQKGDIAEGYSVSREKKESFPLTVTSAQKNPTAFYLCASSRGSSYNEQFFGPGTRLTVL.

This chain uses TRBV18 with TRBJ2-6; 9 positions agree with TRBD1. This CDR3 is built from 16 residues. Germline V gene lookup returns CDR1 KGHSH and CDR2 LQKENI. The V segment lost 3 bases and the J segment 1 base; nucleotides outside the gene matches: 1. CDR3 bases: TGTGCCAGCTCACCCGGACAGGGGTCTGGGGCCAACGTCCTGACTTTC. Its protein is CASSPGQGSGANVLTF.

The V and J genes are TRBV15 and TRBJ2-5; D possibly corresponds to TRBD2 (5 bases). The germline V gene encodes CDR1 LNHNV and CDR2 YYDKDF (reference sequence). The CDR3 has 17 residues. Trimming took 5 bases from V and 5 from J, leaving 24 bases between them. The CDR3 nucleotides read TGTGCCACCAGCGCCCCACGGGGTCTAGAGGGAATGGAGACCCAGTACTTC. Amino acids: CATSAPRGLEGMETQYF.

The chain has TRBV5-5 and TRBJ2-7; D remains ambiguous. Germline V gene data show CDR1 as SGHKS and CDR2 as YYEKEE (reference sequence). This CDR3 is built from 13 residues. V shed 2 bases and J shed 6 bases, with 12 bases lying between them. The CDR3 is CASSLGPSSEQYF. The CDR3 nucleotides read TGTGCCAGCAGCTTAGGCCCAAGTTCCGAGCAGTACTTC.

The chain uses TRBV5-5 and TRBJ2-7; D gene unclear. V was shortened by 9 bases and J by 1 base, with 8 bases between the two germline ends. The CDR3 has 11 residues. Per the germline V gene, CDR1 is SGHKS and CDR2 is YYEKEE (reference sequence). This CDR3 is CATGSSYEQYF. The CDR3 DNA reads as TGTGCCACCGGGTCTTCCTACGAGCAGTACTTC.

The table lists this clone with a count of one. Additional DNA sequences in this sample encode the identical CDR3. The chain is built from TRBV18 and TRBJ2-5; D not certain. This CDR3 region has 11 residues. Per the germline V gene, CDR1 is KGHSH and CDR2 is LQKENI. With 3 bases removed from V and 5 bases from J, the gap between germline ends came to 4 bases. The CDR3 reads CASSPSETQYF. The CDR3 region has the DNA TGTGCCAGCTCACCCTCGGAGACCCAGTACTTC. Full variable domain (rest looked up from reference TRBV18 and TRBJ2-5): NAGVMQNPRHLVRRRGQEARLRCSPMKGHSHVYWYRQLPEEGLKFMVYLQKENIIDESGMPKERFSAEFPKEGPSILRIQQVVRGDSAAYFCASSPSETQYFGPGTRLLVL.

The chain recombines TRBV12-3 or TRBV12-4 with TRBJ2-5; D is unresolved. The CDR3 is made up of 13 amino acids. Trimming took 3 bases from V and 0 from J, leaving 5 bases between them. For the CDR3, the DNA is TGTGCCAGCAGTTTTGTGTACCAAGAGACCCAGTACTTC. Encoded protein: CASSFVYQETQYF.